This paragraph covers one TCR beta chain sequence. Its antigen is currently unknown. TCRdb recomputed calls from the reads with MiXCR, one row per CDR3 protein. Found here are about 500,000 distinct CDR3 sequences, 33% of them singletons; the top ten hold about a sixth. This entry is derived from a study of T cell repertoires in cytomegalovirus infection. The study, taken as a whole, reports: Frequencies of public TCR beta families were cumulated, and this identified carriers of CMV plus the relevant HLA.

The V gene's germline CDR1 is SGHTA and CDR2 FQGTGA. The CDR3 has 16 residues. Trimming took off 0 bases at V and 2 bases at J, with 10 bases between the two ends. The receptor's source is a human donor in good health (CMV status not recorded). Some clones in this sample may be carry-over from other donors' samples. The starting material was cultured PBMCs, obtained from culture after CMV antigen stimulation. The chain joins TRBV7-3 to TRBJ2-2; D remains unclear. The CDR3 reads CASSLTGAGNTGELFF. CDR3 in DNA: TGTGCCAGCAGCTTAACGGGCGCAGGAAACACCGGGGAGCTGTTTTTT.